One and the same sample provided the 15 T cell receptor beta chains below, sequenced in a study of CD8 T cells in ankylosing spondylitis. Study observations and caveats: The study identified a TCR beta motif of roughly eight highly homologous variants that appeared characteristic of ankylosing spondylitis blood.

One entry per CDR3 protein, called by TCRdb with MiXCR from the 5' RACE reads. This table holds some 800,000 distinct CDR3 sequences, 12% found once. The antigens these receptors bind are not known. Input material: blood, either unsorted or a sorted T cell fraction (not recorded which). These receptors came from a male donor with ankylosing spondylitis.

The sample holds a few counts of this clonotype. The chain carries TRBV7-2 and TRBJ1-2; 8 bases are a match to TRBD1. Per the germline V gene, CDR1 is SGHTA and CDR2 is FQGNSA. The CDR3 sequence is 14 residues long. The junction had 10 bases not matched to a gene; V was cut back by 7 bases and J by 6 bases. CDR3 sequence: CASTLTGTGHGYTF. The CDR3 DNA sequence: TGTGCCAGCACTCTAACCGGGACAGGCCATGGCTACACCTTC.

The table lists this clonotype with a few counts. The chain employs TRBV29-1 and TRBJ2-5; a weak D match, TRBD1 (6 bases). Germline loops: CDR1 SQVTM, CDR2 ANQGSEA. Trimming pared 6 bases from V and 5 bases from J, leaving 10 bases between. The CDR3 covers 11 residues. CDR3 sequence: CSVRTVETQYF. The CDR3 DNA is TGCAGCGTGAGGACAGTGGAGACCCAGTACTTC.

The chain couples TRBV20-1 to TRBJ1-4; unclear D gene. Germline CDR1 DFQATT, CDR2 SNEGSKA (reference sequence). This CDR3 spans 15 amino acids. Trimming left V 3 bases short and J 7 bases short, with 18 bases between. This CDR3 is CSAREFGGSSEKLFF. CDR3 nucleotides: TGCAGTGCTAGGGAGTTTGGAGGGAGTAGTGAAAAACTGTTTTTT.

This clonotype was seen more than once but under ten times. J is TRBJ2-5 and V is TRBV20-1, with D uncertain. The length of the CDR3 is 12 residues. Germline V gene lookup returns CDR1 DFQATT and CDR2 SNEGSKA (reference sequence). V lost 4 bases and J lost 4, with 10 bases in between. In DNA, the CDR3 is TGCAGTGCTATCCTCCCCCCAGAGACCCAGTACTTC. Translating gives CSAILPPETQYF.

This clonotype was found a few times. This chain joins TRBV18 and TRBJ1-5; no definite D call. Germline V gene data show CDR1 as KGHSH and CDR2 as LQKENI. V was trimmed by 3 bases and J by 7 bases, leaving 13 bases between them. CDR3 size: 14 residues. In DNA form, the CDR3 reads TGTGCCAGCTCACCGGTAGGGCTCGGGCAGCCCCAGCATTTT. Protein product: CASSPVGLGQPQHF.

This clonotype occurred many times. V and J are TRBV29-1 and TRBJ2-5; the D is unclear. This CDR3 comprises 12 residues. The V end was cut by 5 bases, the J end by 2 bases, with 9 bases between. Germline lookup yields CDR1 SQVTM and CDR2 ANQGSEA. CDR3 DNA: TGCAGCGTTTTTGGTGGGCAAGAGACCCAGTACTTC. Translating it yields CSVFGGQETQYF.

The chain carries TRBV4-3 and TRBJ2-7; TRBD2 matches at 8 bases. The CDR3 has 15 amino acids. The germline V gene encodes CDR1 LGHNA and CDR2 YSLEER. V lost 3 bases and J lost 3; bases outside the gene matches: 7. The CDR3 DNA follows: TGCGCCAGCAGCCAGGGGACTAGTAACATCTACGAGCAGTACTTC. It specifies CASSQGTSNIYEQYF.

CDR3 protein: CSASDAGSNQPQHF. DNA of the CDR3: TGCAGTGCTAGTGACGCTGGTAGCAATCAGCCCCAGCATTTT. The gene calls are TRBV20-1 and TRBJ1-5; D ambiguous. From germline, CDR1 is DFQATT and CDR2 SNEGSKA (reference sequence). The CDR3 covers 14 residues. Trimming took off 3 bases at V and 0 bases at J, with 9 bases between the two ends.

The chain employs TRBV9 and TRBJ1-4; D remains ambiguous. Deletions cut 5 bases from V and 6 bases from J, with 14 bases between. Germline V CDR1 and CDR2: SGDLS, YYNGEE. The CDR3 totals 14 residues. The DNA of the CDR3 is TGTGCCAGCAGTCCACAAAACGGGGATGAAAAACTGTTTTTT. Its translation is CASSPQNGDEKLFF.

The chain has TRBV29-1 and TRBJ2-7; TRBD2 might be the D (5 bases). CDR1 and CDR2 (germline): SQVTM, ANQGSEA. V was trimmed by 2 bases and J by 0 bases, leaving 8 bases between them. This CDR3 contains 13 residues. The CDR3 DNA is TGCAGCGTTGAACCAGCGGACTCCTACGAGCAGTACTTC. Amino acids: CSVEPADSYEQYF.

In its sample, this clonotype was seen many times. The chain uses TRBV7-2 and TRBJ1-6; D not resolved. The CDR3 runs 13 residues. The germline gives CDR1 SGHTA, CDR2 FQGNSA. V lost 7 bases and J lost 10, with 14 bases in between. The CDR3 here is CASTPTRRSPLHF. As DNA, the CDR3 is TGTGCCAGCACCCCGACACGGCGGTCACCCCTCCACTTT.

V is TRBV9 and J is TRBJ2-4; unclear D gene. Trimming took 4 bases from V and 7 from J, leaving 15 bases between them. CDR1 is SGDLS, CDR2 YYNGEE, per germline. The CDR3 length is 14 residues. CDR3 sequence: CASSSTAWANIQYF. The CDR3, as DNA: TGTGCCAGCAGCTCCACCGCCTGGGCGAACATTCAGTACTTC.

The chain uses TRBV20-1 and TRBJ1-3; no clear D. CDR1 and CDR2 from the germline V gene are DFQATT and SNEGSKA (reference sequence). V lost 0 bases to trimming and J lost 0 bases, with 12 bases between them. There are 16 residues in the CDR3. DNA of the CDR3: TGCAGTGCTAGAGAATCAGACCGAGGCTCTGGAAACACCATATATTTT. Its translation: CSARESDRGSGNTIYF.

The table lists this clonotype with a few counts. The rearrangement joins TRBV7-2 to TRBJ2-1; D call uncertain. CDR1 is SGHTA and CDR2 is FQGNSA in the germline V gene. The CDR3 runs to 14 residues. V was pared by 5 bases and J by 8 bases, with 16 bases between. CDR3 in DNA: TGTGCCAGCAGCCCAGATCTAGAGTCGGATGAGCAGTTCTTC. Its protein product is CASSPDLESDEQFF.

This clonotype was detected many times. The chain links TRBV9 to TRBJ2-2; D is possibly TRBD1 or TRBD2 (5 bases each). With 4 bases removed from V and 9 bases from J, the gap between germline ends came to 10 bases. Germline V gives CDR1 SGDLS, CDR2 YYNGEE. This CDR3 contains 12 residues. For the CDR3, the DNA is TGTGCCAGCAGCCCCGGGACCCGGGAGCTGTTTTTT. This gives the protein CASSPGTRELFF. Full variable domain (outside the CDR3, taken from reference TRBV9 and TRBJ2-2): DSGVTQTPKHLITATGQRVTLRCSPRSGDLSVYWYQQSLDQGLQFLIQYYNGEERAKGNILERFSAQQFPDLHSELNLSSLELGDSALYFCASSPGTRELFFGEGSRLTVL.